This entry lists 30 T cell receptor beta chains sequenced from one sample in a study of T cells in Graves' hyperthyroidism and ophthalmopathy. RNA transcripts were the template for amplifying TCR beta CDR3 regions. Using the HTBI primer set, a first-round RT-PCR was run on the TCR CDR3. In TCRdb, the multiplex PCR reads were re-called with MiXCR into one record per CDR3 protein. The sample holds under 550,000 distinct CDR3 sequences, roughly 21% seen once. Sequencing input: blood. Receptors originate from a man between 40 and 49 years old with Graves' ophthalmopathy.

In its sample, this clonotype was seen a few times. The chain's CDR3 is CASTLAGAKDTQYF. For the CDR3, the DNA is TGTGCCAGCACCTTAGCGGGAGCCAAAGATACGCAGTATTTT. This chain uses TRBV6-1 with TRBJ2-3; 9 bases fit TRBD2. Germline loops: CDR1 MNHNS, CDR2 SASEGT. V lost 7 bases, J lost 5 bases, and 7 bases stayed unmatched. The CDR3 has 14 residues.

The rearrangement uses TRBV20-1 and TRBJ1-2; D unresolved. Germline V CDR1 and CDR2: DFQATT, SNEGSKA (reference sequence). The CDR3 covers 14 residues. Trimming took off 6 bases at V and 4 bases at J, with 18 bases between the two ends. Written as DNA, the CDR3 is TGCAGTGCCCCGGACCGCTACCAAGGCTATGGCTACACCTTC. It encodes CSAPDRYQGYGYTF.

The chain has TRBV5-5 and TRBJ2-1; 8 bases are a match to TRBD1. The CDR3 contains 15 residues. The V gene end was trimmed by 1 base and the J gene end by 7 bases; junction bases not matched to a gene: 7. The V gene's germline CDR1 is SGHKS and CDR2 YYEKEE (reference sequence). The CDR3 DNA sequence: TGTGCCAGCAGCTTGATGCCAGGGGGCAGGAATGAGCAGTTCTTC. This translates into CASSLMPGGRNEQFF.

This clonotype came up a few times. This chain joins TRBV27 and TRBJ2-4; unclear D gene. The CDR3 spans 13 residues. Per the germline V gene, CDR1 is MNHEY and CDR2 is SMNVEV (reference sequence). Between the trimmed V and J ends, which lost 2 bases and 7 bases, there was a span of 9 bases. The CDR3 sequence is CASSLTLQNIQYF. The CDR3, as DNA: TGTGCCAGCAGTTTAACCCTACAGAACATTCAGTACTTC.

This clonotype was seen at least ten times. V usage is TRBV12-3 or TRBV12-4 and J usage is TRBJ2-1, with 11 positions matching TRBD1. J was trimmed by 9 bases and V by 5 bases; bases with no gene match: 6. The CDR3 contains 14 residues. Here the CDR3 DNA reads TGTGCCAGCAGTAATCCGGGGACAGGGGGTGAGCAGTTCTTC. This codes for CASSNPGTGGEQFF.

The rearrangement uses TRBV30 and TRBJ2-5, with D perhaps TRBD2 (6 bases). With 4 bases removed from V and 4 bases from J, the gap between germline ends came to 22 bases. The germline V gene encodes CDR1 GTSNPN and CDR2 SVGIG (reference sequence). The CDR3 is 16 amino acids. The CDR3 loop reads CAWNMMGGMRSETQYF. In DNA, the CDR3 is TGTGCCTGGAATATGATGGGGGGTATGCGGTCAGAGACCCAGTACTTC.

This clonotype was seen more than once but under ten times. The CDR3 loop reads CASSLTGTENTGELFF. DNA of the CDR3: TGTGCCAGCAGCCTAACCGGGACAGAGAACACCGGGGAGCTGTTTTTT. This chain connects TRBV7-9 to TRBJ2-2, with 7 bases aligning to TRBD1. CDR1 is SEHNR and CDR2 is FQNEAQ in the germline V gene (reference sequence). The CDR3 has 16 residues. Trimming removed 5 bases from V and 1 base from J; junction bases left unmatched: 7.

This clonotype was counted many times. The chain has TRBV28 and TRBJ2-1; D remains ambiguous. The CDR3 totals 12 residues. V was trimmed by 8 bases and J by 5 bases, leaving 10 bases between them. The germline CDR1 and CDR2 sequences are MDHEN and SYDVKM. The CDR3: CASQTENNEQFF. The CDR3 DNA reads TGTGCCAGCCAAACAGAAAACAATGAGCAGTTCTTC.

The chain links TRBV10-3 to TRBJ2-5; 14 nucleotides agree with TRBD2. Per germline, CDR1 ENHRY and CDR2 SYGVKD. V was clipped by 2 bases and J by 7 bases; unmatched bases: 15. This CDR3 region has 19 residues. The CDR3 loop is CAISEMGSTSGRVRGTQYF. CDR3 nucleotides: TGTGCCATCAGTGAGATGGGTTCGACTAGCGGGAGGGTACGTGGGACCCAGTACTTC.

This clonotype has more than one count but fewer than ten. The chain couples TRBV19 to TRBJ1-1; D uncertain. V shed 5 bases and J shed 3 bases, with 10 bases lying between them. Germline assignment: CDR1 LNHDA and CDR2 SQIVND (reference sequence). The CDR3 is 13 amino acids. The CDR3 nucleotides read TGTGCCAGTAGTCCCCACCAACACACTGAAGCTTTCTTT. Translated: CASSPHQHTEAFF.

The chain is built from TRBV5-5 and TRBJ2-7; 11 nucleotides line up with TRBD1. The J segment lost 7 bases and the V segment lost 0 bases, leaving 9 bases of the junction unmatched. Germline CDR1 is SGHKS and CDR2 is YYEKEE (reference sequence). This CDR3 is built from 16 residues. This CDR3 reads CASSLGDRGSYNEQYF. CDR3 coding DNA: TGTGCCAGCAGCTTGGGGGACAGGGGGTCCTACAATGAGCAGTACTTC.

This clonotype was counted at least ten times. CDR3 DNA: TGTGCCAGCAGTGAAGGGGCTGGGTATGAGCAGTTCTTC. It specifies CASSEGAGYEQFF. The J gene is TRBJ2-1, the V gene TRBV2, with no clear D. CDR1 is SNHLY and CDR2 is FYNNEI in the germline V gene. The CDR3 sequence is 13 residues long. Trimming removed 1 base from V and 8 bases from J, with 9 bases in between. Full variable domain (remainder filled in from reference TRBV2 and TRBJ2-1): EPEVTQTPSHQVTQMGQEVILRCVPISNHLYFYWYRQILGQKVEFLVSFYNNEISEKSEIFDDQFSVERPDGSNFTLKIRSTKLEDSAMYFCASSEGAGYEQFFGPGTRLTVL.

The CDR3 DNA reads as TGTGCCACCAAAGGGGACGGACTCACCGGGGAGCTGTTTTTT. It specifies CATKGDGLTGELFF. The chain is built from TRBV24-1 and TRBJ2-2; either TRBD1 or TRBD2 may fit D (5 bases each). Germline V gene data show CDR1 as KGHDR and CDR2 as SFDVKD. V shed 8 bases and J shed 4 bases, with 13 bases lying between them. The CDR3 consists of 14 residues.

This clonotype came up many times. The gene calls are TRBV7-3 and TRBJ2-2; 11 bases line up with TRBD2. The ends lost 4 bases at V and 3 bases at J; junction bases unmatched: 7. This CDR3 comprises 17 residues. Germline V gives CDR1 SGHTA, CDR2 FQGTGA. CDR3 protein: CASSSLAGGLDTGELFF. In DNA form, the CDR3 reads TGTGCCAGCAGCTCTTTAGCGGGAGGGCTAGACACCGGGGAGCTGTTTTTT.

This clonotype has ten or more counts. The chain has TRBV7-9 and TRBJ2-1; D is unresolved. Germline assignment: CDR1 SEHNR and CDR2 FQNEAQ (reference sequence). V was cut by 5 bases and J by 0 bases, with 2 bases left in between. The CDR3 totals 12 residues. CDR3 nucleotide sequence: TGTGCCAGCAGCCCCTCCTACAATGAGCAGTTCTTC. This codes for CASSPSYNEQFF.

CDR3 coding DNA: TGTGCCAGCAGTTCCGCAGGCAGTGAGAACACTGAAGCTTTCTTT. It specifies CASSSAGSENTEAFF. This chain connects TRBV28 to TRBJ1-1; D uncertain. This CDR3 region has 15 residues. V was pared by 4 bases and J by 1 base, with 13 bases between. Germline V lookup: CDR1 MDHEN, CDR2 SYDVKM.

V gene TRBV3-1 combines with J gene TRBJ2-1, with no clear D. The CDR3 has 14 amino acids. V was clipped by 0 bases and J by 9 bases, with 12 bases between them. Germline loops: CDR1 LGHDT, CDR2 YNNKEL (reference sequence). Here the CDR3 reads CASSQEWSVGEQFF. DNA for the CDR3: TGTGCCAGCAGCCAAGAATGGAGCGTGGGTGAGCAGTTCTTC.

This clonotype was seen ten or more times. The CDR3 DNA sequence: TGCAGTGCTCGCCTTGCAGGGTACGGCGAGCAGTACTTC. It is translated as CSARLAGYGEQYF. The rearrangement links TRBV20-1 to TRBJ2-7, with D possibly being TRBD1 (5 bases). Germline assignment: CDR1 DFQATT and CDR2 SNEGSKA (reference sequence). CDR3 length: 13 amino acids. V lost 5 bases and J lost 6, with 17 bases in between.

V is TRBV20-1 and J is TRBJ1-5, with D possibly matching TRBD1 (5 bases). Germline CDR1 is DFQATT and CDR2 is SNEGSKA (reference sequence). Trimming took 2 bases from V and 7 from J, leaving 9 bases between them. The CDR3 consists of 12 residues. The CDR3 here is CSARSGLQPQHF. CDR3 sequence (DNA): TGCAGTGCTAGATCAGGGTTACAGCCCCAGCATTTT.

This clonotype turned up a few times. This rearrangement joins TRBV19 to TRBJ1-1; 7 bases are a match to TRBD1. The junction had 11 bases not matched to a gene; V was cut back by 2 bases and J by 2 bases. CDR1 is LNHDA and CDR2 is SQIVND in the germline V gene (reference sequence). The CDR3 is 17 amino acids. CDR3 residues: CASSIRTGTRANTEAFF. CDR3 DNA: TGTGCCAGTAGTATAAGGACAGGCACAAGGGCTAACACTGAAGCTTTCTTT.

J is TRBJ2-2 and V is TRBV9; D is unclear. The CDR3 runs 13 residues. V lost 4 bases and J lost 3, with 7 bases in between. Germline V gene sequence: CDR1 SGDLS, CDR2 YYNGEE. CDR3 in DNA: TGTGCCAGCAGCTCCTGGGACACCGGGGAGCTGTTTTTT. It is translated as CASSSWDTGELFF.

This clonotype has more than one count but fewer than ten. J is TRBJ1-1 and V is TRBV29-1; D gene ambiguous. This CDR3 has 13 amino acids. Trimming left V 6 bases short and J 7 bases short, with 18 bases between. Germline V gives CDR1 SQVTM, CDR2 ANQGSEA. The CDR3 loop is CSVYKPEGSEAFF. The CDR3 nucleotides are TGCAGCGTCTACAAGCCAGAGGGCAGTGAAGCTTTCTTT.

The rearrangement links TRBV27 to TRBJ2-5, with D possibly being TRBD1 or TRBD2 (6 bases each). Germline CDR1 MNHEY, CDR2 SMNVEV (reference sequence). V lost 3 bases, J lost 5 bases, and 16 bases lay in between. The CDR3 has 15 residues. The CDR3 region has the DNA TGTGCCAGCAGTTTGATTCGGGGGCACGGGGAGACCCAGTACTTC. Its translation is CASSLIRGHGETQYF.

This clonotype has at least ten counts. This chain connects TRBV2 to TRBJ2-1, with a possible D match to TRBD2 (6 bases). This CDR3 has 13 amino acids. In germline, CDR1 is SNHLY, CDR2 FYNNEI. Trimming left V 11 bases short and J 7 bases short, with 18 bases between. In DNA form, the CDR3 reads TGTGCCGTGAATGGGGGGACCGAGAATGAGCAGTTCTTC. Amino acid sequence: CAVNGGTENEQFF.

The V call is TRBV24-1, the J call TRBJ2-5, with 11 positions matching TRBD2. Germline V CDR1 and CDR2: KGHDR, SFDVKD. Trimming removed 3 bases from V and 2 bases from J; junction bases left unmatched: 7. The CDR3 runs 17 residues. The CDR3 coding sequence is TGTGCCACCAGTGATCCCAGACTAGCGGGGAGACAAGAGACCCAGTACTTC. It codes for CATSDPRLAGRQETQYF.

This clonotype occurred a few times. The chain joins TRBV2 to TRBJ1-5; D unclear. The length of the CDR3 is 14 residues. V lost 6 bases to trimming and J lost 4 bases, with 13 bases between them. Germline V gene lookup returns CDR1 SNHLY and CDR2 FYNNEI. In nucleotides, the CDR3 is TGTGCCAGCAGCGACTACGGTTTTAATCAGCCCCAGCATTTT. This sequence encodes CASSDYGFNQPQHF. The whole variable domain, remainder taken from reference TRBV2 and TRBJ1-5, is EPEVTQTPSHQVTQMGQEVILRCVPISNHLYFYWYRQILGQKVEFLVSFYNNEISEKSEIFDDQFSVERPDGSNFTLKIRSTKLEDSAMYFCASSDYGFNQPQHFGDGTRLSIL.

The CDR3 DNA is TGCAGTGCCAAGCTCCAGGGTACCTACGAGCAGTACTTC. Protein sequence: CSAKLQGTYEQYF. The chain recombines TRBV20-1 with TRBJ2-7, with D perhaps matching TRBD1 (5 bases). The CDR3 is 13 residues long. With 6 bases removed from V and 2 bases from J, the gap between germline ends came to 14 bases. The V gene's germline CDR1 is DFQATT and CDR2 SNEGSKA (reference sequence).

V is TRBV20-1 and J is TRBJ2-4; TRBD1 matches 9 bases. The J segment lost 7 bases and the V segment lost 5 bases, leaving 3 bases of the junction unmatched. CDR1 is DFQATT, CDR2 SNEGSKA, per germline (reference sequence). There are 12 residues in the CDR3. The CDR3 reads CSARQGGNIQYF. The DNA of the CDR3 is TGCAGTGCTCGACAGGGGGGCAACATTCAGTACTTC.

In its sample, this clonotype was seen many times. The V and J genes are TRBV20-1 and TRBJ2-5; D is possibly TRBD2 (6 bases). The germline gives CDR1 DFQATT, CDR2 SNEGSKA (reference sequence). V shed 7 bases and J shed 3 bases, with 15 bases lying between them. The CDR3 has 13 amino acids. As DNA, the CDR3 is TGCAGTGTAGCGGCGTTTAGGGAAGAGACCCAGTACTTC. It is translated as CSVAAFREETQYF.

This clonotype has more than one count but fewer than ten. The V gene is TRBV6-5, the J gene TRBJ2-2; 8 bases line up with TRBD1. This CDR3 spans 17 amino acids. Germline V gene sequence: CDR1 MNHEY, CDR2 SVGAGI. Trimming removed 2 bases from V and 7 bases from J; junction bases left unmatched: 12. The CDR3 region is CASSYQPPQGAGGELFF. The CDR3 region has the DNA TGTGCCAGCAGTTACCAGCCCCCTCAGGGGGCGGGCGGGGAGCTGTTTTTT.